This T cell receptor beta chain was sequenced for a study of human CD8 memory T cell subsets. Points from the study as a whole: T cell repertoires from the stem-like memory and precursor exhausted subsets showed minimal mutual overlap. Only one chain type (the T cell receptor beta chain) was sequenced in this study.

In regard to this clonotype: No antigen is known for it.

Enrichment of total CD8+ T cells was achieved using negative magnetic separation. RNA was obtained from duplicate vials of about 140,000 sorted CD8+ T cells per subset. Germline V gene data show CDR1 as DFQATT and CDR2 as SNEGSKA (reference sequence). There are 14 residues in the CDR3. UMI-labeled 5' RACE yielded the TCR beta libraries. From its re-call of the 5' RACE reads, TCRdb lists each CDR3 protein once, without DNA. The sample yields just under 5,000 distinct CDR3 sequences, of which the top ten take up around 25%. The V gene is TRBV20-1, the J gene TRBJ2-7; TCRdb picks TRBD1, but there is no DNA to check that call. The sample comprised CD8+ effector memory T cells (TEM) sorted from PBMCs. This sample's subset: effector memory CD8 T cells, CCR7- CD45RO+ CD95+. The TCR sequence derives from a human donor in good health. The CDR3 sequence is CSAHRGAEPYEQYF.